This TCR beta chain came from a study of post-analysis software for immune sequencing data. Built from TCR beta cDNA, the libraries had unique molecular identifiers in them. TCRdb fed the PCR reads into MiXCR, producing one record per CDR3 protein. The data contain 350,000 to 500,000 distinct CDR3 sequences, approximately 39% of them singletons. The source material was blood. The receptor comes from a girl aged 2-10 years with multiple sclerosis.

CDR3 in DNA: TGCGCCAGCAGCAACCGGGGCCTCGACTATGGCTACACCTTC. This gives the protein CASSNRGLDYGYTF. The rearrangement joins TRBV5-1 to TRBJ1-2; D is perhaps TRBD1 (5 bases). V gave up 4 bases and J gave up 3 bases, with 13 bases separating them. CDR1 is SGHRS and CDR2 is YFSETQ in the germline V gene. The CDR3 has 14 amino acids.